Following are 18 T cell receptor beta chains from one sample sequenced in a study of blood T cell repertoires in COVID-19 (dated by TCRdb to about 2020). Libraries were built with the immunoSEQ multiplex PCR assay. TCRdb limited this immuneACCESS table to in-frame rearrangements with V and J called. A share of clones is missing; checked studies link under half to unresolved V genes, and the rest is unexplained. This sample lists about 190,000 clones; 80% to 90% were detected once. The top ten clones comprise about 0.96% of the sample. Specimen: peripheral blood. These TCRs come from a woman aged 18-29 years who had recovered from COVID-19.

The table lists this clone with a few counts. The chain carries TRBV7-9 and TRBJ2-7; the D gene is possibly TRBD1 (6 bases). Germline V lookup: CDR1 SEHNR, CDR2 FQNEAQ (reference sequence). The CDR3 sequence is 12 residues long. The V end lost 6 bases, the J end lost 0 bases, and 6 bases lay between the germline ends. CDR3 bases: TGTGCCAGCAGAGGGGGCTCCTACGAGCAGTACTTC. This translates into CASRGGSYEQYF. Full variable domain (missing parts from reference TRBV7-9 and TRBJ2-7): DTGVSQNPRHKITKRGQNVTFRCDPISEHNRLYWYRQTLGQGPEFLTYFQNEAQLEKSRLLSDRFSAERPKGSFSTLEIQRTEQGDSAMYLCASRGGSYEQYFGPGTRLTVT.

The CDR3 DNA is TGTGCCAGCAGCCTCTCTAGGGACAGGGGGCTAGTTACTGAAGCTTTCTTT. It yields the protein CASSLSRDRGLVTEAFF. This chain connects TRBV4-2 to TRBJ1-1; 12 bases align to TRBD1. There are 17 residues in the CDR3. J was trimmed by 5 bases and V by 4 bases; bases with no gene match: 11. Germline CDR1 and CDR2: LGHNA and YNFKEQ.

The chain links TRBV5-6 to TRBJ2-5, with D maybe TRBD2 (6 bases). Trimming cost V 4 bases and J 5 bases, with 9 bases left between them. The CDR3 is 12 amino acids. The germline V gene has CDR1 SGHDT and CDR2 YYEEEE. CDR3 DNA sequence: TGTGCCAGCAGCCTTAGCGGCGAGACCCAGTACTTC. Protein sequence: CASSLSGETQYF.

This clone came up once. This rearrangement joins TRBV15 to TRBJ2-3; D perhaps matches TRBD2 (5 bases). This CDR3 comprises 13 residues. Germline V gene lookup returns CDR1 LNHNV and CDR2 YYDKDF (reference sequence). V was clipped by 9 bases and J by 5 bases, with 15 bases between them. The CDR3 reads CATGGSVEDTQYF. In DNA, the CDR3 is TGTGCCACGGGTGGGAGTGTGGAAGATACGCAGTATTTT.

The genes are TRBV10-2 and TRBJ2-1; TRBD2 agrees at 9 bases. With V trimmed by 3 bases and J by 3 bases, 3 bases remained unmatched. There are 15 residues in the CDR3. Looked up from germline, CDR1 is WSHSY and CDR2 is SAAADI. This CDR3 reads CASSDSSGIYNEQFF. Written as DNA, the CDR3 is TGCGCCAGCAGTGATTCTAGCGGGATCTACAATGAGCAGTTCTTC.

The chain employs TRBV7-2 and TRBJ2-3, with D unresolved. The CDR3 is made up of 12 amino acids. The V end was cut by 6 bases, the J end by 6 bases, with 10 bases between. Germline loops: CDR1 SGHTA, CDR2 FQGNSA. The CDR3, as DNA: TGTGCCAGCAGAACCGCGGCGGATACGCAGTATTTT. Its translation is CASRTAADTQYF.

V is TRBV12-3 or TRBV12-4 and J is TRBJ2-4, with TRBD2 matching over 14 bases. With 6 bases clipped from V and 14 bases from J, the junction kept 3 bases outside the gene matches. The CDR3 is 12 residues long. CDR3 protein: CASSPGLAGEYF. In nucleotides, the CDR3 is TGTGCCAGCAGCCCGGGACTAGCGGGGGAGTACTTC.

The V gene is TRBV6-6, the J gene TRBJ2-1, with 8 bases aligning to TRBD2. This CDR3 spans 15 amino acids. Germline CDR1 reads MNHNY; CDR2 reads SVGAGI (reference sequence). With V trimmed by 2 bases and J by 4 bases, 4 bases remained unmatched. CDR3 sequence reads: CASSYEAGAYNEQFF. The CDR3 DNA reads TGTGCCAGCAGTTACGAAGCGGGGGCGTACAATGAGCAGTTCTTC.

The chain combines TRBV29-1 with TRBJ2-7; TRBD1 might be the D (6 bases). Germline CDR1 is SQVTM and CDR2 is ANQGSEA. This CDR3 has 14 residues. Trimming stripped 1 base from V and 7 bases from J, with 17 bases between. CDR3 region: CSVEVSDSTWEQYV. In DNA form, the CDR3 reads TGCAGCGTTGAAGTGTCGGACAGCACCTGGGAGCAGTACGTC.

The V and J genes are TRBV5-1 and TRBJ2-7, with 7 bases fitting TRBD1. With 4 bases clipped from V and 2 bases from J, the junction kept 6 bases outside the gene matches. The CDR3 has 14 amino acids. Germline assignment: CDR1 SGHRS and CDR2 YFSETQ. The CDR3 here is CASSLDRPTYEQYF. The CDR3 bases are TGCGCCAGCAGCCTGGACAGGCCAACCTACGAGCAGTACTTC. Drawing the rest from reference TRBV5-1 and TRBJ2-7, the complete variable domain is KAGVTQTPRYLIKTRGQQVTLSCSPISGHRSVSWYQQTPGQGLQFLFEYFSETQRNKGNFPGRFSGRQFSNSRSEMNVSTLELGDSALYLCASSLDRPTYEQYFGPGTRLTVT.

The CDR3 nucleotides read TGTGCCAGCAGCCAAGTCCAGGGGGCTGGTGAAGCTTTCTTT. Translation gives CASSQVQGAGEAFF. The chain employs TRBV3-1 (or the pseudogene TRBV3-2) and TRBJ1-1; 8 positions agree with TRBD1. This CDR3 has 14 residues. J was trimmed by 7 bases and V by 1 base; bases with no gene match: 5. Germline CDR1 reads LGHDT; CDR2 reads YNNKEL (reference sequence).

The J gene is TRBJ2-7, the V gene TRBV6-5; possible D gene TRBD2, 6 bases. V was clipped by 5 bases and J by 3 bases, with 14 bases between them. Germline V CDR1 and CDR2: MNHEY, SVGAGI. The CDR3 covers 14 residues. CDR3 sequence reads: CASSLAQRGYEQYV. The CDR3 DNA follows: TGTGCCAGCAGTCTAGCGCAGAGAGGCTACGAGCAGTACGTC.

The V and J genes are TRBV27 and TRBJ1-2, with 8 bases identical to TRBD1. In germline, CDR1 is MNHEY, CDR2 SMNVEV (reference sequence). Trimming took 3 bases from V and 9 from J; bases not matched to a gene: 6. The CDR3 loop spans 13 amino acids. The CDR3 here is CASSFVDRGSYTF. The CDR3 DNA reads TGTGCCAGCAGTTTTGTCGACAGGGGAAGCTACACCTTC.

V gene TRBV6-5 combines with J gene TRBJ2-3; 10 nucleotides line up with TRBD1. The CDR3 is made up of 16 amino acids. Germline values: CDR1 MNHEY, CDR2 SVGAGI. After removal of 4 bases from V and 2 bases from J, the junction contained 6 bases not matched to a gene. This chain's CDR3 is CASSSGTGANTDTQYF. The CDR3 nucleotides are TGTGCCAGCAGTTCCGGGACAGGGGCCAACACAGATACGCAGTATTTT.

The chain uses TRBV10-3 and TRBJ1-5; D is uncertain. The germline V gene has CDR1 ENHRY and CDR2 SYGVKD. The CDR3 is made up of 13 amino acids. With 0 bases removed from V and 5 bases from J, the gap between germline ends came to 5 bases. In nucleotides, the CDR3 is TGTGCCATCAGTGAGTCGGTAGATCAGCCCCAGCATTTT. Its protein product is CAISESVDQPQHF.

This clone has only one observation. This chain uses TRBV27 with TRBJ1-1; TRBD1 might be the D (6 bases). Germline loops: CDR1 MNHEY, CDR2 SMNVEV (reference sequence). This CDR3 contains 13 residues. V lost 0 bases and J lost 10, with 12 bases in between. The CDR3, as DNA: TGTGCCAGCAGTTTATCGTTCAGGGGACGAGCTTTCTTT. Encoded protein: CASSLSFRGRAFF.

The chain links TRBV13 to TRBJ2-3; 10 nucleotides match TRBD2. This CDR3 is built from 19 residues. Germline V gene data show CDR1 as PRHDT and CDR2 as FYEKMQ (reference sequence). V lost 6 bases, J lost 4 bases, and 19 bases stayed unmatched. CDR3 loop: CASSLDGSGGAIFSDTQYF. CDR3 bases: TGTGCCAGCAGTCTAGACGGCAGCGGGGGGGCGATTTTTTCAGATACGCAGTATTTT.

The rearrangement links TRBV10-3 to TRBJ1-2, with D possibly being TRBD1 (5 bases). CDR1 is ENHRY and CDR2 is SYGVKD in the germline V gene. Trimming left V 3 bases short and J 2 bases short, with 7 bases between. The CDR3 has 13 residues. DNA for the CDR3: TGTGCCATCAGTGATGCAGGGAACTATGGCTACACCTTC. Amino acid sequence: CAISDAGNYGYTF.